This T cell receptor (beta chain) was sequenced in a study of T cells in Graves' hyperthyroidism and ophthalmopathy. Regarding the study as a whole: Separation of ophthalmopathy from stable hyperthyroidism was achieved by a 13 V-J model. Expanded thyroid clonotypes (above 0.001) were mostly also found in blood.

Regions amplified from RNA transcripts were the TCR beta CDR3 regions. The HTBI primer set served for first-round RT-PCR of the TCR CDR3. Each CDR3 protein is one row after TCRdb ran MiXCR on the multiplex PCR reads. The sample lists a few hundred thousand distinct CDR3 sequences; more than 12% were seen once. The CDR3 covers 13 residues. Germline CDR1 and CDR2: SNHLY and FYNNEI. Trimming removed 7 bases from V and 0 bases from J, with 7 bases in between. This clonotype was seen at least ten times. Antigen specificity is unknown. Diagnostic assessment was based on clinical symptoms, serum thyroxine and TRAb, thyroid ultrasound and orbital computed tomography. PBMCs were sourced from less than 12 ml fresh peripheral blood.

The V call is TRBV2, the J call TRBJ1-5; the D is unclear. Source material: blood. The receptor was isolated from a woman aged 25-40 years with Graves' ophthalmopathy. CDR3 residues: CASNIDSNQPQHF. The CDR3 DNA sequence: TGTGCCAGCAATATCGATAGCAATCAGCCCCAGCATTTT.